Following are 5 T cell receptor beta chains from one sample sequenced in a study of cytomegalovirus exposure and HLA in healthy donors. PCR involved 60 Vbeta and 13 Jbeta primers. Some clones are missing from TCRdb's copy, which holds only in-frame ones; the method was immunoSEQ multiplex PCR. Of about 130,000 clones in the sample, roughly three fifths were seen once. Sequenced input: PBMCs. The receptors originated from a woman in her thirties or forties in good health and CMV-seronegative.

The rearrangement joins TRBV7-2 to TRBJ1-1; D might be TRBD1 (5 bases). The CDR3 covers 14 residues. With 5 bases removed from V and 1 base from J, the gap between germline ends came to 11 bases. Germline CDR1 SGHTA, CDR2 FQGNSA. The CDR3 loop reads CASSPPRANTEAFF. The CDR3 nucleotides are TGTGCCAGCAGCCCCCCCAGGGCGAACACTGAAGCTTTCTTT.

This clone was seen just once. The chain couples TRBV7-2 to TRBJ2-7; D gene unclear. This CDR3 contains 15 residues. The V end was cut by 1 base, the J end by 3 bases, with 13 bases between. The germline V gene encodes CDR1 SGHTA and CDR2 FQGNSA. The CDR3 DNA reads TGTGCCAGCAGCTTAGAGAGTGGGCAATACTACGAGCAGTACTTC. Translation: CASSLESGQYYEQYF.

This clone was picked up a small number of times. For the CDR3, the DNA is TGTGCCAGCAGCTTAGGCCCCCAGGGATCGACTGGAAACACCATATATTTT. Amino acid sequence: CASSLGPQGSTGNTIYF. V and J are TRBV7-3 and TRBJ1-3, with D maybe TRBD1 (5 bases). Trimming took 2 bases from V and 2 from J, leaving 16 bases between them. Germline CDR1 SGHTA, CDR2 FQGTGA. The CDR3 length is 17 residues.

V gene TRBV30 combines with J gene TRBJ2-5; 7 bases agree with TRBD2. The CDR3 consists of 15 residues. In germline, CDR1 is GTSNPN, CDR2 SVGIG (reference sequence). The V gene end was trimmed by 0 bases and the J gene end by 2 bases; junction bases not matched to a gene: 6. DNA for the CDR3: TGTGCCTGGAGTGTCTCGCGGGGGAGACAAGAGACCCAGTACTTC. Protein: CAWSVSRGRQETQYF.

Turning to this clone: One end of the junction is discordant with germline, which a read error may explain. The J gene is TRBJ1-1, the V gene TRBV11-1, with D possibly being TRBD1 (5 bases). Germline CDR1 and CDR2: SGHAT and FQDESV (reference sequence). The CDR3 is 14 residues long. CDR3 in amino acids: CASSLDGEDTESFF. CDR3 nucleotide sequence: TGTGCCAGCAGCTTAGATGGGGAGGACACTGAATCTTTCTTT.